This T cell receptor (beta chain) was documented in a study of technical replicates of blood from a few donors. Germline values: CDR1 SNHLY, CDR2 FYNNEI. The ends lost 2 bases at V and 2 bases at J; junction bases unmatched: 7. The length of the CDR3 is 17 residues. Generated by immunoSEQ multiplex PCR, the TCRdb table keeps only in-frame clones and is missing some. The data show 80,000 to 85,000 clones, with about 88% seen just once and 0.41% held by the top ten. The clonotype comes from a human donor in good health. The V and J genes are TRBV2 and TRBJ2-1; 9 bases agree with TRBD2. Sequences were obtained from T cells isolated from PBMCs. The CDR3 DNA follows: TGTGCCAGCAGTGAATTAGCGTCTAGCGGGGCCTACAATGAGCAGTTCTTC. Protein product: CASSELASSGAYNEQFF.